Below are 8 T cell receptor beta chains sequenced from a single sample in a study of vaccination and CD4 T cells after COVID-19. MiXCR, run by TCRdb on the PCR reads, gives a single entry per CDR3 protein. The data contain 20,000 to 25,000 distinct CDR3 sequences, roughly 62% of them singletons. The sequenced sample was CD4+ T cells from blood, obtained before SARS-CoV-2 vaccination. Receptor source: a human donor who had recovered from COVID-19.

The chain has TRBV23-1 and TRBJ1-1; a weak D match, TRBD1 (6 bases). TRBV23-1 is an open reading frame whose function is uncertain. This CDR3 spans 17 amino acids. V gave up 3 bases and J gave up 4 bases, with 21 bases separating them. This chain's CDR3 is CASSQYRVLGWSTEAFF. In DNA, the CDR3 is TGCGCCAGCAGTCAGTACAGGGTTTTGGGTTGGAGCACTGAAGCTTTCTTT.

The chain joins TRBV6-1 to TRBJ2-5; 10 bases fit TRBD1. The CDR3 has 15 residues. Germline-derived CDR1 and CDR2 are MNHNS and SASEGT. After removal of 6 bases from V and 4 bases from J, the junction contained 8 bases not matched to a gene. The CDR3 reads CASRERQGAGETQYF. The CDR3 nucleotides are TGTGCCAGCAGGGAAAGACAGGGGGCGGGAGAGACCCAGTACTTC.

The chain employs TRBV27 and TRBJ2-7; 13 bases fit TRBD2. Per the germline V gene, CDR1 is MNHEY and CDR2 is SMNVEV (reference sequence). V lost 5 bases, J lost 0 bases, and 10 bases stayed unmatched. CDR3 length equals 18 residues. The CDR3 sequence: CASSPRTSGRKSSYEQYF. The CDR3 nucleotides read TGTGCCAGCAGTCCTCGGACTAGCGGGAGAAAAAGCTCCTACGAGCAGTACTTC.

The CDR3 region has the DNA TGTGCCAGCAGTCTGACTAGCGGGAGTGCCTACGAGCAGTACTTC. The encoded protein is CASSLTSGSAYEQYF. This chain uses TRBV28 with TRBJ2-7, with 12 bases matching TRBD2. The germline V gene has CDR1 MDHEN and CDR2 SYDVKM. The CDR3 contains 15 residues. The trim removed 5 bases at V and 2 bases at J, leaving 4 bases unmatched.

Worth noting for this clonotype: At one end, the junction sequence differs from germline, possibly due to a read error. The chain has TRBV2 and TRBJ2-1; 10 bases line up with TRBD2. The CDR3 runs to 14 residues. Germline values: CDR1 SNHLY, CDR2 FYNNEI. This chain's CDR3 is CASSMGLARNGQFF. For the CDR3, the DNA is TGTGCCAGCTCTATGGGACTAGCGAGGAATGGGCAGTTCTTC.

The chain employs TRBV6-1 and TRBJ1-5; TRBD1 agrees at 11 bases. V was pared by 6 bases and J by 7 bases, with 11 bases of the junction left unmatched. Per the germline V gene, CDR1 is MNHNS and CDR2 is SASEGT. The CDR3 is 16 residues long. Here the CDR3 DNA reads TGTGCCAGCAGAGCGGCTGGACAGGGGGCGTGGCAGCCCCAGCATTTT. Encoded protein: CASRAAGQGAWQPQHF.

This clonotype was found once. The chain is built from TRBV28 and TRBJ2-2; 10 nucleotides align to TRBD1. V lost 6 bases, J lost 3 bases, and 7 bases stayed unmatched. The CDR3 consists of 16 residues. Germline lookup yields CDR1 MDHEN and CDR2 SYDVKM. CDR3 in DNA: TGTGCCAGCAGCGGCTCCGGGACAGGGGACACCGGGGAGCTGTTTTTT. Translated, it gives CASSGSGTGDTGELFF.

In this sample, this clonotype turned up once. The chain carries TRBV27 and TRBJ1-1; no reliable D call. CDR3 length: 15 residues. Looked up from germline, CDR1 is MNHEY and CDR2 is SMNVEV (reference sequence). V lost 5 bases and J 0 bases, leaving 13 bases between the germline ends. The CDR3 bases are TGTGCCAGCAGTCCCCCCGACACAATGAACACTGAAGCTTTCTTT. Translating it yields CASSPPDTMNTEAFF.